This T cell receptor (beta chain) derives from a study of blood T cell repertoires in COVID-19. About the research overall: Collection of acute and convalescent COVID-19 samples took place in the United States, Italy and Spain. Sample material is recorded as cDNA or gDNA derived from T cells, B-cell-depleted T cells, or PBMCs.

Trimming took off 5 bases at V and 1 base at J, with 8 bases between the two ends. This CDR3 spans 13 amino acids. Germline-derived CDR1 and CDR2 are LNHDA and SQIVND (reference sequence). Methods used by the authors: For nucleated cells, counts were estimated from reference gene primer amplification. Sequencing used immunoSEQ multiplex PCR; TCRdb keeps in-frame clones, though not all of them. The D gene and trimming were derived from the DNA, and the V and J assignments and clone size from that table. The sample yields about 23,000 clones, 65% to 90% seen once. Sequences were obtained from peripheral blood. This TCR derives from a man aged 65 to 85 with acute or convalescent COVID-19. The gene calls are TRBV19 and TRBJ1-1, with D perhaps matching TRBD1 (5 bases). The CDR3 sequence: CASSGARNTEAFF. The CDR3 DNA sequence: TGTGCCAGTAGTGGGGCCCGGAACACTGAAGCTTTCTTT.